This T cell receptor (beta chain) stems from a study of regulatory T cells in long-lasting Graves disease. This clonotype was recorded a few times. Noted time point: newly diagnosed GD, antithyroid drugs for less than 3 months. RNA from PBMCs was the source of the TCR library. Patients all came to the study from an endocrinology department in Xi'an, China. The germline gives CDR1 SGHVS, CDR2 FQNEAQ. This CDR3 contains 16 residues. V dropped 5 bases and J dropped 0 bases, with 14 bases sitting between them. Researchers made TCR beta libraries by using iRepertoire HTBI primers and running Arm-PCR on CDR3 regions. TCRdb reanalysed the multiplex PCR reads using MiXCR and keeps one entry per CDR3 protein. The sample records 510,000 or so distinct CDR3 sequences, more than 10% being singletons. Separately, the same data were catalogued under a study of T cells in Graves' hyperthyroidism and ophthalmopathy. That source reports: With the HTBI primer set, the TCR CDR3 went through a first round of RT-PCR. Before onset, by a median of around 6.1 months, the model predicted ophthalmopathy.

The sequence came from a woman in her 30s with Graves disease. The chain has TRBV7-8 and TRBJ2-1; D ambiguous. Sample: peripheral blood mononuclear cells (PBMCs), taken at new diagnosis, from a patient treated with antithyroid drugs. CDR3 residues: CASSPTRGTSYNEQFF. CDR3 coding DNA: TGTGCCAGCAGCCCCACCAGAGGTACCTCCTACAATGAGCAGTTCTTC.